The next 17 T cell receptor beta chains were all read from a single sample in a study of blood T cells in healthy people across ages. Through a sample-barcoded 5' primer and a J-beta primer mix, a second PCR was run for roughly 6 to 12 cycles. TCRdb itself ran the 5' RACE reads through MiXCR, one entry per CDR3 protein. The sample consists of a few hundred thousand distinct CDR3 sequences, roughly a quarter of them appearing once. The sample also formed part of further work on T cells of mothers and their children.

Sequenced: blood. The source of these receptors is a boy aged 2 to 10 in good health.

This clonotype came up a few times. The chain combines TRBV5-1 with TRBJ2-1; 8 nucleotides match TRBD1. From germline, CDR1 is SGHRS and CDR2 YFSETQ. Trimming removed 0 bases from V and 6 bases from J; junction bases left unmatched: 2. This CDR3 spans 14 amino acids. CDR3 loop: CASSLGTGTNEQFF. CDR3 coding DNA: TGCGCCAGCAGCTTGGGGACAGGGACCAATGAGCAGTTCTTC.

The chain carries TRBV7-9 and TRBJ2-1, with 12 bases matching TRBD1. V trimming: 5 bases; J trimming: 6 bases; junction bases outside the gene matches: 11. In germline, CDR1 is SEHNR, CDR2 FQNEAQ (reference sequence). There are 17 residues in the CDR3. CDR3 DNA: TGTGCCAGCAGCCCACCTAAGGGGACAGGGGGCATCAATGAGCAGTTCTTC. Translation: CASSPPKGTGGINEQFF.

This clonotype has more than one count but fewer than ten. V usage is TRBV7-9 and J usage is TRBJ1-2, with a possible D match to TRBD1 (6 bases). Germline-derived CDR1 and CDR2 are SEHNR and FQNEAQ (reference sequence). Trimming took off 1 base at V and 5 bases at J, with 11 bases between the two ends. The CDR3 is 14 residues long. In DNA, the CDR3 is TGTGCCAGCAGCTTAGTGACAGGTCAATATGGCTACACCTTC. It encodes CASSLVTGQYGYTF. The whole variable domain, remainder taken from reference TRBV7-9 and TRBJ1-2, is DTGVSQNPRHKITKRGQNVTFRCDPISEHNRLYWYRQTLGQGPEFLTYFQNEAQLEKSRLLSDRFSAERPKGSFSTLEIQRTEQGDSAMYLCASSLVTGQYGYTFGSGTRLTVV.

J is TRBJ2-5 and V is TRBV6-5, with D perhaps being TRBD1 or TRBD2 (5 bases each). Near its end, the DNA agrees better with TRBJ2-1, so the J call may be wrong. Germline loops: CDR1 MNHEY, CDR2 SVGAGI. This CDR3 contains 13 residues. CDR3: CASSRGIGDEQFF. The CDR3, as DNA: TGTGCCAGCAGTAGGGGTATCGGGGATGAGCAGTTCTTC.

This clonotype has just a few counts. The V gene is TRBV29-1, the J gene TRBJ2-7, with D perhaps TRBD1 or TRBD2 (6 bases each). The CDR3 contains 14 residues. The V and J ends lost 1 base and 3 bases respectively, with 13 bases between them. The germline gives CDR1 SQVTM, CDR2 ANQGSEA. CDR3 sequence: CSVEGPGGGYEQYF. In nucleotides, the CDR3 is TGCAGCGTTGAAGGCCCCGGGGGCGGCTACGAGCAGTACTTC.

This clonotype was counted only a few times. The rearrangement uses TRBV27 and TRBJ2-6; TRBD1 aligns across 7 bases. Germline CDR1 and CDR2: MNHEY and SMNVEV (reference sequence). This CDR3 spans 16 amino acids. CDR3 in amino acids: CASTGTVASGANVLTF. The CDR3 nucleotides read TGTGCTTCCACCGGGACAGTAGCCTCTGGGGCCAACGTCCTGACTTTC.

CDR3 loop: CASSQDTSGVEAFF. The CDR3 DNA reads as TGTGCCAGCAGCCAAGACACGTCCGGAGTAGAAGCTTTCTTT. This sequence joins TRBV4-2 and TRBJ1-1, with D hard to call. In germline, CDR1 is LGHNA, CDR2 YNFKEQ. The V gene lost 0 bases and the J gene lost 8 bases, with 13 bases spanning the gap. The CDR3 length is 14 residues.

This clonotype came up once. V gene TRBV15 combines with J gene TRBJ2-2; a possible D gene is TRBD2 (6 bases). Germline loops: CDR1 LNHNV, CDR2 YYDKDF (reference sequence). This CDR3 is built from 16 residues. V lost 5 bases, J lost 0 bases, and 13 bases lay in between. The DNA of the CDR3 is TGTGCCACCAGCTCAAAGACTAGTGCGAACACCGGGGAGCTGTTTTTT. This codes for CATSSKTSANTGELFF.

The genes are TRBV9 and TRBJ2-1, with D tentatively TRBD2 (5 bases). The CDR3 extends over 12 amino acids. Trimming removed 0 bases from V and 9 bases from J, with 7 bases in between. Germline CDR1 reads SGDLS; CDR2 reads YYNGEE. DNA of the CDR3: TGTGCCAGCAGCGTAGACGGGGTTGAGCAGTTCTTC. Protein product: CASSVDGVEQFF.

The chain uses TRBV19 and TRBJ1-1, with D uncertain. Germline CDR1 is LNHDA and CDR2 is SQIVND (reference sequence). The CDR3 loop spans 13 amino acids. Trimming cost V 3 bases and J 9 bases, with 14 bases left between them. Here the CDR3 DNA reads TGTGCCAGTAGTATGGGCACTGTAGATAAAGCTTTCTTT. It yields the protein CASSMGTVDKAFF.

V usage is TRBV7-3 and J usage is TRBJ2-2, with unresolved D. CDR1 and CDR2 from the germline V gene are SGHTA and FQGTGA. This CDR3 is 13 amino acids long. Between the trimmed V and J ends, which lost 4 bases and 6 bases, there was a span of 9 bases. The CDR3 nucleotides read TGTGCCAGCAGCTCCCTGCCTGCCGGGGAGCTGTTTTTT. Translated: CASSSLPAGELFF.

The V and J genes are TRBV30 and TRBJ2-7; 7 bases agree with TRBD1. Near its end, the DNA agrees better with TRBJ2-1, so the J call may be wrong. This CDR3 comprises 12 residues. CDR1 and CDR2 from the germline V gene are GTSNPN and SVGIG (reference sequence). The CDR3 nucleotides are TGTGCCTGGATCCCAGGGGGCAATGAGCAGTTCTTC. This gives the protein CAWIPGGNEQFF.

This clonotype was recorded a few times. This chain links TRBV12-3 or TRBV12-4 with TRBJ2-1, with 10 bases aligning to TRBD2. V was clipped by 2 bases and J by 0 bases; unmatched bases: 10. The CDR3 spans 19 residues. The CDR3 bases are TGTGCCAGCAGTTTATATCTGACTAGCGGGCCAAGCTCCTACAATGAGCAGTTCTTC. Translated, it gives CASSLYLTSGPSSYNEQFF.

This chain joins TRBV27 and TRBJ2-2; 9 nucleotides line up with TRBD1. Germline-derived CDR1 and CDR2 are MNHEY and SMNVEV (reference sequence). The V gene end was trimmed by 5 bases and the J gene end by 3 bases; junction bases not matched to a gene: 4. The CDR3 has 15 residues. The CDR3 DNA follows: TGTGCCAGCAGTCGGGACAGGGCCGACACCGGGGAGCTGTTTTTT. Amino acids: CASSRDRADTGELFF.

This clonotype was detected once. The chain combines TRBV7-3 with TRBJ2-3, with D possibly being TRBD2 (6 bases). V dropped 7 bases and J dropped 5 bases, with 16 bases sitting between them. The CDR3 has 14 residues. From germline, CDR1 is SGHTA and CDR2 FQGTGA. CDR3 sequence: CASTLGGAGDTQYF. CDR3 DNA: TGTGCCAGCACCCTCGGAGGGGCTGGAGATACGCAGTATTTT.

V gene TRBV9 combines with J gene TRBJ2-5, with 9 bases fitting TRBD1. The CDR3 extends over 15 amino acids. The germline V gene has CDR1 SGDLS and CDR2 YYNGEE. The V gene end was trimmed by 3 bases and the J gene end by 2 bases; junction bases not matched to a gene: 5. The CDR3 DNA is TGTGCCAGCAGCGAAACGGGACAGGGACAAGAGACCCAGTACTTC. It translates to CASSETGQGQETQYF.

This clonotype was counted at least ten times. The V gene is TRBV29-1, the J gene TRBJ1-2; possibly TRBD1 for D (5 bases). Trimming stripped 6 bases from V and 3 bases from J, with 8 bases between. CDR3 length: 11 residues. Per germline, CDR1 SQVTM and CDR2 ANQGSEA. CDR3 in DNA: TGCAGCGTCGGGGGATACTATGGCTACACCTTC. Encoded protein: CSVGGYYGYTF.